Listed here are 10 T cell receptor beta chains from one sample, sequenced in a study of shared clonotypes between healthy human individuals. The table came from immunoSEQ multiplex PCR; TCRdb's copy has only in-frame clones and leaves some out. This table holds roughly 1,000,000 clones, more than 75% found once. Material: memory CD4+ T cells from PBMCs. This sample's subset: CD45RA-negative fraction. Source of these receptors: a man in his late teens or twenties in good health. Some clones in this sample may be carry-over from other donors' samples.

The rearrangement uses TRBV5-3 and TRBJ2-7; TRBD2 agrees at 8 bases. TRBV5-3 is an ORF for which the function is uncertain. This CDR3 region has 12 residues. Losses at the gene ends were 4 bases for V and 3 bases for J; bases not matched to a gene: 0. CDR3 in amino acids: CARSAGGYEQYF. The CDR3 nucleotides read TGTGCCAGAAGCGCGGGAGGCTACGAGCAGTACTTC.

The chain links TRBV5-8 to TRBJ2-5, with D possibly TRBD2 on 6 matching bases. CDR3 length: 14 residues. V was shortened by 3 bases and J by 5 bases, with 14 bases between the two germline ends. Germline CDR1 SGHTS, CDR2 YDEGEE. The CDR3 DNA follows: TGTGCCAGCAGCTCGGGGTCGGCGGGGGAGACCCAGTACTTC. It translates to CASSSGSAGETQYF.

V is TRBV4-2 and J is TRBJ1-5; D gene ambiguous. CDR3 size: 17 residues. Between the trimmed V and J ends, which lost 0 bases and 0 bases, there was a span of 12 bases. The germline gives CDR1 LGHNA, CDR2 YNFKEQ. This chain's CDR3 is CASSQDDGRDSNQPQHF. The CDR3 DNA is TGTGCCAGCAGCCAAGATGACGGAAGGGATAGCAATCAGCCCCAGCATTTT.

The chain links TRBV4-1 to TRBJ2-2; D remains ambiguous. Germline lookup yields CDR1 MGHRA and CDR2 YSYEKL. Trimming pared 3 bases from V and 7 bases from J, leaving 6 bases between. The CDR3 length is 12 residues. In DNA form, the CDR3 reads TGCGCCAGCAGCCACCCACACGGGGAGCTGTTTTTT. Translated: CASSHPHGELFF.

The table lists this clone with a few counts. The chain uses TRBV5-4 and TRBJ2-1, with 9 bases identical to TRBD2. J gave up 5 bases and V 0 bases, and 3 bases lay outside the gene matches. CDR1 and CDR2 (germline): SGHNT, YYREEE (reference sequence). This CDR3 spans 15 amino acids. The CDR3 DNA reads TGTGCCAGCAGCTTGGTTGCTAGCGGGAACAATGAGCAGTTCTTC. It codes for CASSLVASGNNEQFF.

The chain recombines TRBV7-7 with TRBJ2-7; 8 bases are a match to TRBD1. CDR1 and CDR2 (germline): SSHAT, FNYEAQ (reference sequence). The CDR3 is 15 amino acids. V gave up 5 bases and J gave up 0 bases; unmatched junction bases: 6. CDR3 DNA sequence: TGTGCCAGCAGCCCGACAGGGGCAGGCTCCTACGAGCAGTACTTC. It specifies CASSPTGAGSYEQYF.

This clone has more than one count but fewer than ten. The CDR3 here is CASSNQGVTEAFF. In nucleotides, the CDR3 is TGTGCCAGTAGTAACCAGGGGGTGACTGAAGCTTTCTTT. The V call is TRBV19, the J call TRBJ1-1; TRBD1 matches 7 bases. This CDR3 is 13 amino acids long. Germline values: CDR1 LNHDA, CDR2 SQIVND (reference sequence). The ends lost 4 bases at V and 5 bases at J; junction bases unmatched: 4.

V gene TRBV18 combines with J gene TRBJ2-1, with TRBD2 as a possible D gene (5 bases). This CDR3 is 14 amino acids long. The germline CDR1 and CDR2 sequences are KGHSH and LQKENI. The germline V and J ends were trimmed by 2 bases and 8 bases, with 13 bases remaining between them. DNA for the CDR3: TGTGCCAGCTCACCAAGACATCCCGGGGATGAGCAGTTCTTC. Translating gives CASSPRHPGDEQFF.

V gene TRBV5-1 combines with J gene TRBJ2-5; 7 bases are shared with TRBD2. The CDR3 is 16 residues long. Germline V gene lookup returns CDR1 SGHRS and CDR2 YFSETQ. Unmatched junction bases numbered 12, after V lost 3 bases and J lost 4 bases. DNA for the CDR3: TGCGCCAGCAGCTGGGGAAGCGTGACTAGCTTAGAGACCCAGTACTTC. This sequence encodes CASSWGSVTSLETQYF.

V usage is TRBV6-1 and J usage is TRBJ1-5; the D is unclear. V shed 1 base and J shed 9 bases, with 4 bases lying between them. Per germline, CDR1 MNHNS and CDR2 SASEGT. This CDR3 is 11 amino acids long. The CDR3 DNA reads as TGTGCCAGCAGTGAAGGGATGCCCCAGCATTTT. This sequence encodes CASSEGMPQHF.